These 26 T cell receptor beta chains were all obtained from the same sample, sequenced in a study of spatial heterogeneity in lung cancer. The time point was: blood at routine non-recurrence follow-up after resection. Using its own MiXCR run on the 5' RACE reads, TCRdb lists one record per CDR3 protein. The data show more than 75,000 distinct CDR3 sequences, with 19% seen just once and 21% held by the top ten. The sample consisted of PBMCs, taken at follow-up. These receptors all stem from a male donor with early-stage non-small cell lung cancer.

The chain combines TRBV15 with TRBJ2-7; D perhaps matches TRBD2 (5 bases). CDR1 is LNHNV and CDR2 is YYDKDF in the germline V gene (reference sequence). The germline V and J ends were trimmed by 3 bases and 0 bases, with 12 bases remaining between them. The CDR3 is 15 amino acids. The CDR3 reads CATSSGRGSSYEQYF. The CDR3 DNA reads as TGTGCCACCAGCAGCGGTCGGGGAAGCTCCTACGAGCAGTACTTC.

The table lists this clonotype with a few counts. The V and J genes are TRBV11-2 and TRBJ2-3; 9 positions agree with TRBD2. CDR1 is SGHAT, CDR2 FQNNGV, per germline. J lost 7 bases, V lost 0 bases, and 14 bases had no gene match. CDR3 length: 18 residues. CDR3 amino acids: CASSLDPYGGGARNTQYF. DNA of the CDR3: TGTGCCAGCAGCTTAGATCCATATGGCGGGGGGGCCCGGAATACGCAGTATTTT.

This clonotype was seen a few times. The chain uses TRBV5-1 and TRBJ2-5; the D is unclear. The V end was cut by 3 bases, the J end by 5 bases, with 14 bases between. Germline V gives CDR1 SGHRS, CDR2 YFSETQ. The CDR3 runs to 14 residues. The DNA of the CDR3 is TGCGCCAGCAGCTCCCCAGAAGGAGCGGAGACCCAGTACTTC. Residues: CASSSPEGAETQYF. Variable domain in full (rest from reference TRBV5-1 and TRBJ2-5): KAGVTQTPRYLIKTRGQQVTLSCSPISGHRSVSWYQQTPGQGLQFLFEYFSETQRNKGNFPGRFSGRQFSNSRSEMNVSTLELGDSALYLCASSSPEGAETQYFGPGTRLLVL.

The genes are TRBV7-2 and TRBJ2-1; D tentatively fits TRBD1 or TRBD2 (5 bases each). The CDR3 has 15 amino acids. Trimming removed 5 bases from V and 2 bases from J, with 13 bases in between. CDR1 and CDR2 from the germline V gene are SGHTA and FQGNSA. CDR3 nucleotide sequence: TGTGCCAGCAGCCCCGGGACCTCCACCTACAATGAGCAGTTCTTC. Its translation is CASSPGTSTYNEQFF.

This clonotype was counted only a few times. The chain couples TRBV7-6 to TRBJ1-5, with no clear D. Germline V gene lookup returns CDR1 SGHVS and CDR2 FNYEAQ. The CDR3 extends over 13 amino acids. V lost 1 base and J lost 7, with 8 bases in between. Written as DNA, the CDR3 is TGTGCCAGCAGCTTAGAGGGCAGCCAGCCCCAGCATTTT. Amino acid sequence: CASSLEGSQPQHF.

The J gene is TRBJ1-2, the V gene TRBV6-5, with a weak D call TRBD1 (6 bases). V lost 4 bases, J lost 4 bases, and 10 bases lay in between. Germline V gives CDR1 MNHEY, CDR2 SVGAGI. There are 13 residues in the CDR3. CDR3 sequence: CASSLGAFYGYTF. The CDR3 DNA is TGTGCCAGCAGTTTGGGGGCCTTCTATGGCTACACCTTC.

This clonotype was detected a few times. V usage is TRBV12-3 or TRBV12-4 and J usage is TRBJ2-1; D call uncertain. V was clipped by 3 bases and J by 7 bases, with 7 bases between them. This CDR3 is built from 12 residues. CDR3 sequence reads: CASSFSGNEQFF. CDR3 DNA: TGTGCCAGCAGTTTTTCGGGTAATGAGCAGTTCTTC.

The V call is TRBV11-2, the J call TRBJ1-1, with 7 bases that match TRBD1. This CDR3 contains 15 residues. Germline trimming cut 4 bases from V and 4 bases from J; bases unmatched to any gene: 9. CDR1 and CDR2 from the germline V gene are SGHAT and FQNNGV. The CDR3, as DNA: TGTGCCAGCAGCTCGACAGGGTTGAGTAGCACTGAAGCTTTCTTT. Translating gives CASSSTGLSSTEAFF.

The V call is TRBV11-2, the J call TRBJ2-1, with 9 bases identical to TRBD2. This CDR3 contains 15 residues. V lost 4 bases and J lost 7; bases outside the gene matches: 8. Per germline, CDR1 SGHAT and CDR2 FQNNGV. The CDR3 loop reads CASSSGTSINNEQFF. The CDR3 DNA is TGTGCCAGCAGCTCCGGGACTAGCATAAATAATGAGCAGTTCTTC.

This clonotype was counted only a few times. The chain joins TRBV9 to TRBJ2-1, with TRBD2 matching 14 bases. V trimming: 4 bases; J trimming: 6 bases; junction bases outside the gene matches: 9. Germline V gene sequence: CDR1 SGDLS, CDR2 YYNGEE. This CDR3 is built from 17 residues. The CDR3 loop is CASSQGLAGAFSNEQFF. CDR3 nucleotides: TGTGCCAGCAGCCAGGGACTAGCGGGGGCTTTCTCCAATGAGCAGTTCTTC.

The gene calls are TRBV7-9 and TRBJ2-5; D uncertain. Germline loops: CDR1 SEHNR, CDR2 FQNEAQ (reference sequence). The CDR3 extends over 15 amino acids. The V and J ends lost 3 bases and 4 bases respectively, with 15 bases between them. CDR3 bases: TGTGCCAGCAGCTTGATAGCAGCCCTCGGAGAGACCCAGTACTTC. It yields the protein CASSLIAALGETQYF.

The chain joins TRBV25-1 to TRBJ2-1; tentative D call: TRBD2 (6 bases). V was trimmed by 3 bases and J by 2 bases, leaving 11 bases between them. The CDR3 covers 15 residues. The germline V gene has CDR1 MGHDK and CDR2 SYGVNS. CDR3 sequence reads: CASSDPGVPYNEQFF. The CDR3 nucleotides are TGTGCCAGCAGTGACCCGGGGGTTCCCTACAATGAGCAGTTCTTC.

The V gene is TRBV5-5, the J gene TRBJ2-4; 10 bases line up with TRBD2. The CDR3 has 16 residues. V lost 4 bases and J lost 3; bases outside the gene matches: 7. The V gene's germline CDR1 is SGHKS and CDR2 YYEKEE (reference sequence). For the CDR3, the DNA is TGTGCCAGCAGCCCCTTGAGGACTAGCGGCAAAAACATTCAGTACTTC. Its protein product is CASSPLRTSGKNIQYF.

The chain joins TRBV5-6 to TRBJ1-2; weak D call: TRBD1 (5 bases). CDR1 is SGHDT and CDR2 is YYEEEE in the germline V gene. The CDR3 loop spans 17 amino acids. Trimming removed 1 base from V and 4 bases from J, with 20 bases in between. The CDR3 spells CASSLNQLRRQGYGYTF. CDR3 in DNA: TGTGCCAGCAGCTTGAATCAACTGCGTCGGCAGGGCTATGGCTACACCTTC.

The chain combines TRBV12-3 or TRBV12-4 with TRBJ1-2; D possibly corresponds to TRBD1 (5 bases). CDR3 size: 15 residues. V shed 6 bases and J shed 2 bases, with 16 bases lying between them. The CDR3 DNA reads TGTGCCAGCAGAAAGGCGGGACTCGGCAACTATGGCTACACCTTC. Translating gives CASRKAGLGNYGYTF.

This clonotype occurred a few times. The rearrangement uses TRBV6-5 and TRBJ2-3, with 7 bases matching TRBD1. CDR3 length equals 15 residues. Germline values: CDR1 MNHEY, CDR2 SVGAGI. V lost 6 bases and J lost 1; bases outside the gene matches: 7. The CDR3, as DNA: TGTGCCAGCAGGGAGGTAACAGGGGGCACAGATACGCAGTATTTT. Its translation is CASREVTGGTDTQYF.

This clonotype was counted once. This may come from a read error, since a much larger clone is one base off. V and J are TRBV2 and TRBJ2-2; D is perhaps TRBD1 (5 bases). Germline values: CDR1 SNHLY, CDR2 FYNNEI. The CDR3 loop spans 14 amino acids. CDR3 sequence reads: CVSVVRVLTGELFF. The CDR3 coding sequence is TGTGTCAGCGTAGTCAGGGTATTAACCGGGGAGCTGTTTTTT.

This clonotype was recorded a few times. This chain uses TRBV12-3 or TRBV12-4 with TRBJ2-5, with 7 bases that match TRBD1. The CDR3 has 13 amino acids. Losses at the gene ends were 6 bases for V and 3 bases for J; bases not matched to a gene: 4. The CDR3 sequence: CASSLGQEETQYF. In DNA form, the CDR3 reads TGTGCCAGCAGCCTTGGACAGGAAGAGACCCAGTACTTC.

The gene calls are TRBV12-3 or TRBV12-4 and TRBJ2-5; either TRBD1 or TRBD2 may supply D (5 bases each). The V end lost 7 bases, the J end lost 1 base, and 10 bases lay between the germline ends. CDR3 length equals 13 residues. The CDR3 protein is CASKQDSQETQYF. For the CDR3, the DNA is TGTGCCAGCAAACAGGACTCCCAAGAGACCCAGTACTTC.

This clonotype has just a few counts. The chain uses TRBV29-1 and TRBJ2-6; the D gene is possibly TRBD1 (5 bases). CDR1 and CDR2 (germline): SQVTM, ANQGSEA. The CDR3 totals 15 residues. V was trimmed by 6 bases and J by 1 base, leaving 13 bases between them. The CDR3 region is CSVTDSPSGANVLTF. CDR3 sequence (DNA): TGCAGCGTGACTGACAGCCCTTCTGGGGCCAACGTCCTGACTTTC.

This clonotype was seen only a few times. The chain recombines TRBV20-1 with TRBJ2-2; D is possibly TRBD1 or TRBD2 (6 bases each). CDR1 DFQATT and CDR2 SNEGSKA come from the germline V gene (reference sequence). The CDR3 covers 17 residues. V was shortened by 4 bases and J by 4 bases, with 22 bases between the two germline ends. The chain's CDR3 is CSANPRAGGAGTGELFF. The CDR3 nucleotides read TGCAGTGCTAATCCACGGGCCGGGGGCGCGGGCACCGGGGAGCTGTTTTTT.

V is TRBV6-6 and J is TRBJ2-1; D might be TRBD1 (5 bases). Trimming left V 1 base short and J 5 bases short, with 15 bases between. The germline V gene encodes CDR1 MNHNY and CDR2 SVGAGI (reference sequence). The length of the CDR3 is 16 residues. The CDR3 here is CASSYLNQGTHNEQFF. The DNA of the CDR3 is TGTGCCAGCAGTTACTTGAACCAGGGAACCCACAATGAGCAGTTCTTC.

The J gene is TRBJ2-2, the V gene TRBV6-2 or TRBV6-3; perhaps TRBD1 as D (5 bases). The CDR3 runs 14 residues. Looked up from germline, CDR1 is MNHEY and CDR2 is SVGEGT. V lost 0 bases to trimming and J lost 6 bases, with 8 bases between them. The CDR3 nucleotides read TGTGCCAGCAGTTACTCCAGGGCGGCCGGGGAGCTGTTTTTT. Translation gives CASSYSRAAGELFF.

The V and J genes are TRBV4-1 and TRBJ1-4; 8 nucleotides line up with TRBD1. This CDR3 is built from 15 residues. The germline gives CDR1 MGHRA, CDR2 YSYEKL. J was trimmed by 8 bases and V by 4 bases; bases with no gene match: 9. CDR3 DNA: TGCGCCAGCAGCCTCGGACAGGGTTCGTTCGAAAAACTGTTTTTT. It specifies CASSLGQGSFEKLFF.

This clonotype has just a few counts. The chain joins TRBV6-2 or TRBV6-3 to TRBJ2-5, with D possibly TRBD1 on 6 matching bases. With 5 bases removed from V and 5 bases from J, the gap between germline ends came to 18 bases. The CDR3 has 15 residues. The germline CDR1 and CDR2 sequences are MNHEY and SVGEGT. The CDR3 sequence: CASSHGTRPRETQYF. The CDR3 region has the DNA TGTGCCAGCAGTCACGGGACACGACCGAGGGAGACCCAGTACTTC.

This clonotype was recorded many times. The chain uses TRBV27 and TRBJ1-2; TRBD1 aligns across 8 bases. The CDR3 has 17 residues. Germline V gives CDR1 MNHEY, CDR2 SMNVEV (reference sequence). Trimming removed 3 bases from V and 4 bases from J; junction bases left unmatched: 13. The CDR3, as DNA: TGTGCCAGCAGTTTTAGGACAGGGTTTCAGACCCCCTATGGCTACACCTTC. It encodes CASSFRTGFQTPYGYTF.